This T cell receptor (beta chain) was recovered during a study of CD8 T cells in ankylosing spondylitis (dated by TCRdb to 2015 to 2018). About the full investigation: To find TCR variants linked to disease, the study profiled T cell receptor beta repertoires in ankylosing spondylitis patients and healthy donors. In total, the full study cohort was made up of approximately 99 healthy donors and about two dozen ankylosing spondylitis patients. Peripheral blood was sampled, and synovial fluid was additionally collected from ankylosing spondylitis patients.

V loses 4 bases at its end and J loses 6 bases; junction bases beyond the gene matches: 6. The CDR3 goes from the cysteine to the phenylalanine over 16 residues. Just the 48-base CDR3 DNA is kept, in frame starting at base 1. In the germline V gene, CDR1 corresponds to LGHNA and CDR2 to YNFKEQ. General study outcomes and caveats: Some of the motif variants had been reported before in the synovial fluid and blood of reactive arthritis patients, a finding that suggests common disease-initiation mechanisms. A TCR beta motif made up of eight highly homologous amino acid variants appeared to be characteristic of blood from ankylosing spondylitis patients. A CD8+ phenotype was shown by the disease-linked clones, which were found at relatively low frequencies in peripheral blood. According to the report, matched synovial fluid samples from ankylosing spondylitis patients were significantly enriched for the disease-linked clones.

Sequencing was carried out with an Illumina HiSeq 2500. Quantitative 5'-RACE with molecular barcodes was the method used to prepare the TCR beta libraries. Regarding the original processing steps: To identify disease-linked TCR variants, a new computational method was used, one built on a probabilistic model of VDJ rearrangement. TCRdb cleaned the public reads at Q25 with fastp, built clones with MiXCR and kept in-frame beta chains. Entries are consolidated by CDR3 protein sequence, retaining the most common genes and DNA. The authors' filters were not applied to this entry. In all, the sample holds roughly 370,000 distinct CDR3 sequences, and 20% to 25% of those were seen once. The top ten clones comprise about 16% of the sample. To note about this clonotype: No cognate antigen has been identified for it. Per-base quality was not reported, and no clone a single base away is much larger than it.

The TCR was taken from a male donor with ankylosing spondylitis. Recombination linked TRBV4-2 to TRBJ2-1; 13 nucleotides in the junction match TRBD2. Source material: blood, either unsorted or a sorted T cell fraction (not recorded which). The nucleotide sequence reads TGTGCCAGCAGCCGACAACTAGCGGGAGGGCCCAATGAGCAGTTCTTC. Translated, it gives CASSRQLAGGPNEQFF.